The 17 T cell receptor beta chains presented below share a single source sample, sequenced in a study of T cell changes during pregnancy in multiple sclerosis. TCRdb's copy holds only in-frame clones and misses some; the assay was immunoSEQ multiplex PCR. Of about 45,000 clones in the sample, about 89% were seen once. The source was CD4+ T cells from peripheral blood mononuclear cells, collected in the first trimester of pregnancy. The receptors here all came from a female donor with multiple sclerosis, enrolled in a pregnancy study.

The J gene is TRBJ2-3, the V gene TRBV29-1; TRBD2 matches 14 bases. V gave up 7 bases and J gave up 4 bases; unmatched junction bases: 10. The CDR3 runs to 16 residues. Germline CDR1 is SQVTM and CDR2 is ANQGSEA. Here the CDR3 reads CSAPTGTSGSPDTQYF. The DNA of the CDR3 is TGCAGCGCCCCGACTGGGACTAGCGGGAGCCCAGATACGCAGTATTTT.

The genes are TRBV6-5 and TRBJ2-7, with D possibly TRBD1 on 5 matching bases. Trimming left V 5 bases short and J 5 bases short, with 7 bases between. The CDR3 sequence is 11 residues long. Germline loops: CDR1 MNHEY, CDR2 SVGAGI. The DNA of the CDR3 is TGTGCCAGCAGTAGACAGAACGAGCAGTACTTC. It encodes CASSRQNEQYF.

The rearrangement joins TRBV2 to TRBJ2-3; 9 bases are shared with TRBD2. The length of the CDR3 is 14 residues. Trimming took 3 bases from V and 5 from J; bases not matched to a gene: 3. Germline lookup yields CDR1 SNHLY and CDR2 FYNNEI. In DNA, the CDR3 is TGTGCCAGCAGTGACTCACTAGCGGGAGATACGCAGTATTTT. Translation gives CASSDSLAGDTQYF.

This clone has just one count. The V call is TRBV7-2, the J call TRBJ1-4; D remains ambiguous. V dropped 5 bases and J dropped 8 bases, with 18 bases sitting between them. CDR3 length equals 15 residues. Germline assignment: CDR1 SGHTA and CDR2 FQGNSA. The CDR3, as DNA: TGTGCCAGCAGCCTTGTACGGGGTCTTCGAGAAAAACTGTTTTTT. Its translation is CASSLVRGLREKLFF.

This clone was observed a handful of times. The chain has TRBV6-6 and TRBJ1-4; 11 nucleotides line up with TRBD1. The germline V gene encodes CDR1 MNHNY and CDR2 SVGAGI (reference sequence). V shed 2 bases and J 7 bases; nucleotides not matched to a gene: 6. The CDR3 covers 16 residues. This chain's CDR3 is CASSYRTGGGSEKLFF. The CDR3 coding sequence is TGTGCCAGCAGTTACCGGACAGGGGGCGGGAGTGAAAAACTGTTTTTT.

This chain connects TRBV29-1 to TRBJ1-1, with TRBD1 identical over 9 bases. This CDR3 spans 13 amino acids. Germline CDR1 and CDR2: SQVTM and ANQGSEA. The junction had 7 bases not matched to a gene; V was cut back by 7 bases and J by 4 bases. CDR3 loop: CSDTDRGGTEAFF. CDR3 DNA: TGCAGCGATACAGACAGGGGGGGCACTGAAGCTTTCTTT.

The DNA for the CDR3 is TGCGCCAGCAGCTTGTTGCAGGGAAACTATGGCTACACCTTC. Protein product: CASSLLQGNYGYTF. The chain couples TRBV5-1 to TRBJ1-2; D perhaps matches TRBD1 (5 bases). Germline lookup yields CDR1 SGHRS and CDR2 YFSETQ. This CDR3 region has 14 residues. With 1 base removed from V and 2 bases from J, the gap between germline ends came to 9 bases.

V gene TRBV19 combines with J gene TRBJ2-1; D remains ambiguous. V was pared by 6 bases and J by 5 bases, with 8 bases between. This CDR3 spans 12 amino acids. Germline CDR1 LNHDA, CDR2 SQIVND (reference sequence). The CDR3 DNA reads TGTGCCAGTAGCGATACAAACAATGAGCAGTTCTTC. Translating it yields CASSDTNNEQFF.

The CDR3 nucleotides read TGTGCCATCAGTGAGCCGGGACAGGGCCACACCGGGGAGCTGTTTTTT. It translates to CAISEPGQGHTGELFF. The J gene is TRBJ2-2, the V gene TRBV10-3; TRBD1 matches 9 bases. CDR3 size: 16 residues. J lost 3 bases, V lost 2 bases, and 4 bases had no gene match. CDR1 and CDR2 from the germline V gene are ENHRY and SYGVKD.

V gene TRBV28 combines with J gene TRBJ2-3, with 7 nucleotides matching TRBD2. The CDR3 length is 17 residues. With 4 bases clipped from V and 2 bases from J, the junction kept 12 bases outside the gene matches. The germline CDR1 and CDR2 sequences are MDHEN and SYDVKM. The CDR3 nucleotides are TGTGCCAGCAGTTCCCCTCTAGGTCTAGCGGACACAGATACGCAGTATTTT. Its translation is CASSSPLGLADTDTQYF.

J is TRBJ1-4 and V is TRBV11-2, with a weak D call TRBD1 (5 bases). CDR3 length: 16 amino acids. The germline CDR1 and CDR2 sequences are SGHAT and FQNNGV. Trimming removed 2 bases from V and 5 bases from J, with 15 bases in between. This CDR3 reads CASSLLLQAPNEKLFF. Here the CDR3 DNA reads TGTGCCAGCAGCTTACTCTTACAGGCCCCCAATGAAAAACTGTTTTTT.

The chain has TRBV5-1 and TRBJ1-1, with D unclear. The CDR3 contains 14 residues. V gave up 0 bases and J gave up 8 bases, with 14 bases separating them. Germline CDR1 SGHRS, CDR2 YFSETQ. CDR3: CASSLVNTPGEAFF. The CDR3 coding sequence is TGCGCCAGCAGCTTGGTAAATACCCCGGGGGAAGCTTTCTTT.

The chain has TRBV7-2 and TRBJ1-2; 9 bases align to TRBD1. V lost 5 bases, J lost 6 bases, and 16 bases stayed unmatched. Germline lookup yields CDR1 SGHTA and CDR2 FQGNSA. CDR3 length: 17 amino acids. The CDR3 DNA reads TGTGCCAGCAGCGAATCGACAGGGGGGCGGTTGGGAGATGGCTACACCTTC. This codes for CASSESTGGRLGDGYTF.

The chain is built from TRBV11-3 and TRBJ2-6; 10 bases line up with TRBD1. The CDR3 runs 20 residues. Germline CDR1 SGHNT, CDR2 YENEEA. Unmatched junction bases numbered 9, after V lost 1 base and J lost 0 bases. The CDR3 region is CASSLGKGRTGGSGANVLTF. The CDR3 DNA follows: TGTGCCAGCAGCTTAGGAAAGGGAAGGACAGGGGGCTCTGGGGCCAACGTCCTGACTTTC. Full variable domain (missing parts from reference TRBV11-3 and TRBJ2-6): EAGVVQSPRYKIIEKKQPVAFWCNPISGHNTLYWYLQNLGQGPELLIRYENEEAVDDSQLPKDRFSAERLKGVDSTLKIQPAELGDSAVYLCASSLGKGRTGGSGANVLTFGAGSRLTVL.

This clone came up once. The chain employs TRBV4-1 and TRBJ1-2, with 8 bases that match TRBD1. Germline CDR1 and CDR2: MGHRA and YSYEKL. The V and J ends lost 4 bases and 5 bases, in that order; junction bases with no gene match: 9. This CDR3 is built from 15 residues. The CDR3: CASSPSDRAVYGYTF. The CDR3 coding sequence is TGCGCCAGCAGCCCTTCGGACAGGGCTGTTTATGGCTACACCTTC.

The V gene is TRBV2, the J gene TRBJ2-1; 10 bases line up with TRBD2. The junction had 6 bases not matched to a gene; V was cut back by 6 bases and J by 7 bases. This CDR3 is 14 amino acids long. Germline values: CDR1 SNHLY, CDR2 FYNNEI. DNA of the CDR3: TGTGCCAGCAGGGCACTAGCGGGAATTAATGAGCAGTTCTTC. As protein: CASRALAGINEQFF.

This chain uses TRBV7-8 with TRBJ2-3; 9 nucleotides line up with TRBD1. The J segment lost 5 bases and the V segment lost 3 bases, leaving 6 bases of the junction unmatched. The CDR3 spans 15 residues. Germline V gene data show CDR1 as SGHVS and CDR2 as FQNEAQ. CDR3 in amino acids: CASSLRTGVRDTQYF. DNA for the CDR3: TGTGCCAGCAGCTTGAGGACAGGGGTACGAGATACGCAGTATTTT.